This TCR beta chain was obtained from a study of blood T cell repertoires in COVID-19. All enrollees were roughly 18 to 90 years old and from 25 or so US areas. Each recovered donor of Cohort 3 presented with two negative PCRs, clearance, or symptom resolution. This CDR3 is built from 15 residues. Germline V gene lookup returns CDR1 LGHDT and CDR2 YNNKEL (reference sequence). V was cut by 6 bases and J by 0 bases, with 12 bases left in between. Here immunoSEQ multiplex PCR was the method, and the copy in TCRdb shows in-frame clones only, minus some. This table holds roughly 300,000 clones, 75% to 90% found once.

The chain joins TRBV3-1 (or the pseudogene TRBV3-2) to TRBJ2-1, with a weak D call TRBD2 (5 bases). The TCR was taken from a woman in her forties or fifties who had recovered from COVID-19. Source material: PBMCs or T cells enriched from blood (not recorded which). The CDR3 DNA reads TGTGCCAGCAGACTCGGGATCAGCTCCTACAATGAGCAGTTCTTC. This codes for CASRLGISSYNEQFF.